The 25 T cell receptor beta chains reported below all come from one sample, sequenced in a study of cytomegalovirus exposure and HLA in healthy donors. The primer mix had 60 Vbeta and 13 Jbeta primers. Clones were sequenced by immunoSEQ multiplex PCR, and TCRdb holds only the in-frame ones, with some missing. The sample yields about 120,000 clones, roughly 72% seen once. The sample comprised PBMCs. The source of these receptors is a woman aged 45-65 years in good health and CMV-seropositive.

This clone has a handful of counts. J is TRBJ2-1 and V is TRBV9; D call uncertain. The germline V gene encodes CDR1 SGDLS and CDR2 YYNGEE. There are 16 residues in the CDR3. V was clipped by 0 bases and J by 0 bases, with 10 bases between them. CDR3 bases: TGTGCCAGCAGCGTAGGTCAAGCGAGCTCCTACAATGAGCAGTTCTTC. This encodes CASSVGQASSYNEQFF.

Here the CDR3 reads CASSVVGTGTGEAFF. The CDR3 DNA reads as TGTGCCAGCAGCGTAGTAGGGACAGGGACAGGTGAAGCTTTCTTT. The rearrangement links TRBV9 to TRBJ1-1; 9 nucleotides agree with TRBD1. The CDR3 is 15 residues long. CDR1 SGDLS and CDR2 YYNGEE come from the germline V gene. Germline trimming cut 0 bases from V and 7 bases from J; bases unmatched to any gene: 7.

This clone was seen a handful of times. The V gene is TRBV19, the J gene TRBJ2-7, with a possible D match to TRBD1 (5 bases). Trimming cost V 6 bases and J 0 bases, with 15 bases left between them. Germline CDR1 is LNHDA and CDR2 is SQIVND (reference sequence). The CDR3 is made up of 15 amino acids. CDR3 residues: CASSQSKGYSYEQYF. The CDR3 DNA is TGTGCCAGTAGCCAGTCGAAGGGGTACTCCTACGAGCAGTACTTC.

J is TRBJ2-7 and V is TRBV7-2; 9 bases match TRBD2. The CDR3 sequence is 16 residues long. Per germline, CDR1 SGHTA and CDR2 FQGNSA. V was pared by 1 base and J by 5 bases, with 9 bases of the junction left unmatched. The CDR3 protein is CASSLGGLAGTDEQYF. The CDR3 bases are TGTGCCAGCAGCTTAGGGGGGCTAGCGGGAACGGACGAGCAGTACTTC.

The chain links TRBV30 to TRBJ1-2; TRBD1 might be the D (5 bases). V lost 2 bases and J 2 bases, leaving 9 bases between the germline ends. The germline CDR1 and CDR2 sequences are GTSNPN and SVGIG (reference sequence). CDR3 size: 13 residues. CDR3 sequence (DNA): TGTGCCTGGAGTCCTGGGGGGAACTATGGCTACACCTTC. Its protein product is CAWSPGGNYGYTF. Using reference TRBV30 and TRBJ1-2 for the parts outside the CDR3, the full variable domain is SQTIHQWPATLVQPVGSPLSLECTVEGTSNPNLYWYRQAAGRGLQLLFYSVGIGQISSEVPQNLSASRPQDRQFILSSKKLLLSDSGFYLCAWSPGGNYGYTFGSGTRLTVV.

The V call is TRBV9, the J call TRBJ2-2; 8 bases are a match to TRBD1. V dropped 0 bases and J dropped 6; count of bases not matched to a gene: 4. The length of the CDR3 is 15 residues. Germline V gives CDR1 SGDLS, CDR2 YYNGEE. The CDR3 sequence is CASSVEPTGAGELFF. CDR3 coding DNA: TGTGCCAGCAGCGTAGAGCCGACAGGGGCCGGGGAGCTGTTTTTT.

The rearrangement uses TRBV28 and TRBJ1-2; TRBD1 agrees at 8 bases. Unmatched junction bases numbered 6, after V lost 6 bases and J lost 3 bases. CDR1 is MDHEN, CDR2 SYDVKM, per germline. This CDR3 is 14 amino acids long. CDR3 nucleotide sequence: TGTGCCAGCAGCACACAGGGGGAGGACTATGGCTACACCTTC. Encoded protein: CASSTQGEDYGYTF.

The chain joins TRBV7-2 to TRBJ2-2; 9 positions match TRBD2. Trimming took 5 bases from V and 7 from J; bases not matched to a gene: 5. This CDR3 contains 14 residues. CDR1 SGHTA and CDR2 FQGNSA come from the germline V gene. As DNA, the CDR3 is TGTGCCAGCAGCGCCTCACTAGCGGGCGGGGAGCTGTTTTTT. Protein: CASSASLAGGELFF.

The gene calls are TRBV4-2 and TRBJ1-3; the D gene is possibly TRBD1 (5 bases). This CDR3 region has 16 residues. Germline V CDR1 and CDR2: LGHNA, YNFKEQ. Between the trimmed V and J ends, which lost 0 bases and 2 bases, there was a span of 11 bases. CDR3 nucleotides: TGTGCCAGCAGCCAAGAGGCGGGGCCGGCTGGAAACACCATATATTTT. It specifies CASSQEAGPAGNTIYF.

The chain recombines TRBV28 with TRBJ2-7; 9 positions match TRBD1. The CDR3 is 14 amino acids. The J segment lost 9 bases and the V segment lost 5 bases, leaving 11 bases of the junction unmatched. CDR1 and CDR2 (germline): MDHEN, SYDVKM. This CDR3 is CASSATTGGDWQYF. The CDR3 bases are TGTGCCAGCAGTGCCACGACAGGGGGGGATTGGCAGTACTTC.

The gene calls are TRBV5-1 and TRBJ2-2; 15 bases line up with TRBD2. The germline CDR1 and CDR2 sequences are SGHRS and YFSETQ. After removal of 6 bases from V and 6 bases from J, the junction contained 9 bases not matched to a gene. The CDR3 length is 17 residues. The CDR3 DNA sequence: TGCGCCAGCAAAAGGACTAGCGGGGGGGCTAACGCCGGGGAGCTGTTTTTT. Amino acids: CASKRTSGGANAGELFF.

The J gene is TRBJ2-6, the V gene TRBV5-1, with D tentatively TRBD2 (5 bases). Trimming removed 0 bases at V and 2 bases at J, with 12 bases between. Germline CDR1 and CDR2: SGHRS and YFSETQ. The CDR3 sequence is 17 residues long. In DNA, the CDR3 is TGCGCCAGCAGCTTGGATGGTCTCGGGGCTGGGGCCAACGTCCTGACTTTC. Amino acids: CASSLDGLGAGANVLTF.

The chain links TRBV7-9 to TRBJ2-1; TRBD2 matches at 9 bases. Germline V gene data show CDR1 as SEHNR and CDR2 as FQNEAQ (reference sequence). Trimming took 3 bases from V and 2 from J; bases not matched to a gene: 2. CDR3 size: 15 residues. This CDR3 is CASSLTSGPYNEQFF. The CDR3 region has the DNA TGTGCCAGCAGCTTGACTAGCGGACCCTACAATGAGCAGTTCTTC.

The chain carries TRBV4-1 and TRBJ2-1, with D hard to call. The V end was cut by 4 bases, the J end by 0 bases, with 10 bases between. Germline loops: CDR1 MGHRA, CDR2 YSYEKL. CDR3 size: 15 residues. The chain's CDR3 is CASSPVQSSYNEQFF. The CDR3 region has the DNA TGCGCCAGCAGCCCAGTCCAAAGCTCCTACAATGAGCAGTTCTTC.

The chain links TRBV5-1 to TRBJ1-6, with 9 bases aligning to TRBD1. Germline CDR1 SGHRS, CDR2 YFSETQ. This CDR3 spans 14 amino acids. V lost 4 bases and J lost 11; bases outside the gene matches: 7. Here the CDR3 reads CASSPGTGPPPLHF. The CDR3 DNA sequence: TGCGCCAGCAGCCCTGGGACAGGGCCCCCACCCCTCCACTTT.

The CDR3: CAWSRGGVNTDTQYF. The CDR3 region has the DNA TGTGCCTGGAGTCGAGGAGGGGTGAACACAGATACGCAGTATTTT. The genes are TRBV30 and TRBJ2-3; D is perhaps TRBD2 (6 bases). Germline V lookup: CDR1 GTSNPN, CDR2 SVGIG (reference sequence). Trimming left V 2 bases short and J 2 bases short, with 14 bases between. This CDR3 is built from 15 residues.

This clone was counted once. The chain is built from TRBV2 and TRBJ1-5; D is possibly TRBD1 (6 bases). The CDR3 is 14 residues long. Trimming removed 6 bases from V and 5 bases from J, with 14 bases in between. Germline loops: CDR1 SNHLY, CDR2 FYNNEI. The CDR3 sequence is CASSSISGDQPQHF. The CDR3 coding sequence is TGTGCCAGCAGCAGTATTTCAGGGGATCAGCCCCAGCATTTT.

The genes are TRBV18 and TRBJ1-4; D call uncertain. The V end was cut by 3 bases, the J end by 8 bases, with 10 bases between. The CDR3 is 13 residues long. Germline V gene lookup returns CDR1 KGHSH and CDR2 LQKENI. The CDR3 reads CASSPRTGEKLFF. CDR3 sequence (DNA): TGTGCCAGCTCACCTCGGACGGGAGAAAAACTGTTTTTT.

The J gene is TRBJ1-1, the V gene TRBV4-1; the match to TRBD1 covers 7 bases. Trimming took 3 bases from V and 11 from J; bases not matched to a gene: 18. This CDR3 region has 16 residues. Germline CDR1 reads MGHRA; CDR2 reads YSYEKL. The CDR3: CASSHPGQSQAGEAFF. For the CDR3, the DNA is TGCGCCAGCAGCCACCCGGGACAGTCCCAGGCCGGTGAGGCTTTCTTT.

CDR3 in amino acids: CASSLGQGLKNQPQHF. The CDR3 region has the DNA TGTGCCAGCAGCTTGGGACAGGGACTAAAAAATCAGCCCCAGCATTTT. V and J are TRBV7-9 and TRBJ1-5; TRBD1 agrees at 9 bases. Germline CDR1 SEHNR, CDR2 FQNEAQ (reference sequence). Losses at the gene ends were 3 bases for V and 4 bases for J; bases not matched to a gene: 7. The CDR3 covers 16 residues.

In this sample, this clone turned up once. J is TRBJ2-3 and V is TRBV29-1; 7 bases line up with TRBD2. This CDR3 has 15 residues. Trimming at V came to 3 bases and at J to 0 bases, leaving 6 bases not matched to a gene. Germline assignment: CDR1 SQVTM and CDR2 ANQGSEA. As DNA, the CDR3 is TGCAGCGTTGAGGAGGTGGGAGGGAGCACAGATACGCAGTATTTT. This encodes CSVEEVGGSTDTQYF.

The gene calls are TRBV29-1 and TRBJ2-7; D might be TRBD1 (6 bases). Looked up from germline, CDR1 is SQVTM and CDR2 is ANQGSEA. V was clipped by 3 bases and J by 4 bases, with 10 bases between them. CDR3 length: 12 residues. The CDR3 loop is CSVEAQGYEQYF. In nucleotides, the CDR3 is TGCAGCGTTGAGGCACAGGGTTACGAGCAGTACTTC.

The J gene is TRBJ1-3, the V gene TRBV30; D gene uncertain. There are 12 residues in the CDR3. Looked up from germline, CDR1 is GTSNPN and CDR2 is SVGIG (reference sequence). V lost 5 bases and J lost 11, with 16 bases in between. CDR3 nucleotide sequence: TGTGCCTGGGACTCGGAGCCTGATGCCATATATTTT. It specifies CAWDSEPDAIYF. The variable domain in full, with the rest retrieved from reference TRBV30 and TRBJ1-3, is SQTIHQWPATLVQPVGSPLSLECTVEGTSNPNLYWYRQAAGRGLQLLFYSVGIGQISSEVPQNLSASRPQDRQFILSSKKLLLSDSGFYLCAWDSEPDAIYFGEGSWLTVV.

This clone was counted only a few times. The CDR3 DNA follows: TGCGCCAGCAGCCAAGACAGGGGGAGAACTGAAGCTTTCTTT. Residues: CASSQDRGRTEAFF. V and J are TRBV4-1 and TRBJ1-1; 7 bases fit TRBD1. The CDR3 totals 14 residues. The ends lost 0 bases at V and 5 bases at J; junction bases unmatched: 3. Germline-derived CDR1 and CDR2 are MGHRA and YSYEKL.

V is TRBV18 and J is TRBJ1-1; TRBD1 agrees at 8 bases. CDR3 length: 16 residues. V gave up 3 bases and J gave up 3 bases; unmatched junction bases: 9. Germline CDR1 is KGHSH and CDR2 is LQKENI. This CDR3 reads CASSPIPGGWDTEAFF. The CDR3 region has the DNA TGTGCCAGCTCACCGATCCCAGGGGGCTGGGACACTGAAGCTTTCTTT. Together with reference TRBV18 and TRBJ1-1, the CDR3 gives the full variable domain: NAGVMQNPRHLVRRRGQEARLRCSPMKGHSHVYWYRQLPEEGLKFMVYLQKENIIDESGMPKERFSAEFPKEGPSILRIQQVVRGDSAAYFCASSPIPGGWDTEAFFGQGTRLTVV.